This T cell receptor beta chain was observed in a study of cytotoxic CD8 clonotypes in ibrutinib-treated CLL. Turning to the study itself: Investigators collected response samples after a median about twelve months of treatment, range 6 to 36.

Germline V gene sequence: CDR1 MNHNS, CDR2 SASEGT. Deletions cut 0 bases from V and 11 bases from J, with 8 bases between. CDR3 length: 12 amino acids. Findings and limits, study-wide: Baseline clonality exceeded age-matched healthy donors and tracked circulating CD8+ T-cell counts. Under treatment, the uncommon public clonotypes either contracted or remained stable.

Some clones are missing from TCRdb's copy, which holds only in-frame ones; the method was immunoSEQ multiplex PCR. The sample comprises around 50,000 clones, around 55% of which are singletons, and roughly 22% rests with the top ten. For this clone: Its antigen is unknown.

The receptor was derived from a human donor with chronic lymphocytic leukemia. The material was PBMCs, obtained after 24 months of ibrutinib treatment. The chain recombines TRBV6-1 with TRBJ2-1, with D uncertain. The CDR3: CASSEAPSKQFF. For the CDR3, the DNA is TGTGCCAGCAGTGAAGCCCCCTCTAAGCAGTTCTTC.